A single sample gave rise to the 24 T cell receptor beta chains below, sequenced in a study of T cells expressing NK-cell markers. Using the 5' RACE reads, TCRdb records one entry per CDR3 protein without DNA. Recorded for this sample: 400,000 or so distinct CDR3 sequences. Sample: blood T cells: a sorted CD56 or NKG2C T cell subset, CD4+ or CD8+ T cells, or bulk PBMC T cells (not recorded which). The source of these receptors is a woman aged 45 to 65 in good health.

The chain's CDR3 is CASSIEGLVDEQFF. The chain links TRBV19 to TRBJ2-1; TCRdb picks TRBD2, but there is no DNA to check that call. Germline CDR1 and CDR2: LNHDA and SQIVND (reference sequence). The length of the CDR3 is 14 residues.

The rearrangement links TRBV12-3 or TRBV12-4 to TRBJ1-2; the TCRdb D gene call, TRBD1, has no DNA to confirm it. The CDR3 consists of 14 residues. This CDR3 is CASSSTGTGFGYTF.

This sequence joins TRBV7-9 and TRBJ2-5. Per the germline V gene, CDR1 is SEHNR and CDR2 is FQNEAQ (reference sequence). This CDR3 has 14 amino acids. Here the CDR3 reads CASSVARNSETQYF.

CDR3 residues: CARTSRTATSGNTIYF. The chain uses TRBV27 and TRBJ1-3. Germline lookup yields CDR1 MNHEY and CDR2 SMNVEV (reference sequence). The CDR3 covers 16 residues.

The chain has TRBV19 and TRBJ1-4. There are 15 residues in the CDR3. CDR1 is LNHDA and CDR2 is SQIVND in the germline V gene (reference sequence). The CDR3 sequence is CASSMQVTPNEKLFF.

This CDR3 is CATGGQDFSGANVLTF. This chain links TRBV7-9 with TRBJ2-6; TCRdb outputs TRBD1, but without DNA this stays unchecked. From germline, CDR1 is SEHNR and CDR2 FQNEAQ (reference sequence). This CDR3 has 16 amino acids.

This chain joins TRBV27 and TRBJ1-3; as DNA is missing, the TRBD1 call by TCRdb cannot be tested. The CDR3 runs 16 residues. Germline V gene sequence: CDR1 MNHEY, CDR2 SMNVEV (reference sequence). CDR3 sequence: CASSTRDRGLGNTIYF.

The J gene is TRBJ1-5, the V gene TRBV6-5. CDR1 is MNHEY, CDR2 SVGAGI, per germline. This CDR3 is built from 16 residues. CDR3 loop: CASRPTRRSGNQPQHF.

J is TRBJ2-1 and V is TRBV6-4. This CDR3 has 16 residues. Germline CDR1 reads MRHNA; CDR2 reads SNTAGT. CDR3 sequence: CASSEERSRSYNEQFF.

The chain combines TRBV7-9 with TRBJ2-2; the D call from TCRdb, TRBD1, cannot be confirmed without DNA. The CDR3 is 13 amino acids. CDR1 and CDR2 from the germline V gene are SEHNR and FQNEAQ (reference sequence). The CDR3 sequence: CASTGQSTGELFF.

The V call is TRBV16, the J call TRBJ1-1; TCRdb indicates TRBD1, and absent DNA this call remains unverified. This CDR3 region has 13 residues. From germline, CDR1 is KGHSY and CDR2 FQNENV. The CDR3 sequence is CASSQSQGAGAFF.

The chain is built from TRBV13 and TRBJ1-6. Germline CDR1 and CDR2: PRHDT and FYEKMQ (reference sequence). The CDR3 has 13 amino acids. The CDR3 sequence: CASSFQRNSPLHF.

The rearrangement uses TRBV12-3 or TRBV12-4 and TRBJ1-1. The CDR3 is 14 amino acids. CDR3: CASSLFGGSSEAFF.

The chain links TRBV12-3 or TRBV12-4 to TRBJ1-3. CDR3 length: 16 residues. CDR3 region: CASSIATELSGNTIYF.

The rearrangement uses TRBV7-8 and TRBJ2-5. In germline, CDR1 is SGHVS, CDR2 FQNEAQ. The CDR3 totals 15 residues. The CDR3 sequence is CASSLAEIYLETQYF.

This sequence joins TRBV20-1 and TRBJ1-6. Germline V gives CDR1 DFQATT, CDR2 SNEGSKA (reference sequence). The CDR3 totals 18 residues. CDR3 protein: CSATSIRQGDNSGSPLHF.

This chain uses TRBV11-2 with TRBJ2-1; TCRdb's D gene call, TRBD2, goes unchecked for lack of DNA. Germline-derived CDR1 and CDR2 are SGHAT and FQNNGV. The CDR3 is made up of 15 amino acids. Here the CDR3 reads CASSSLDVSYNEQFF.

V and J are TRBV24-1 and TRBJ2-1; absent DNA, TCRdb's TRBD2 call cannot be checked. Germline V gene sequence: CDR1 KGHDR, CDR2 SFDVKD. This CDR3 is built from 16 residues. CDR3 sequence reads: CATSDLMASGSNEQFF.

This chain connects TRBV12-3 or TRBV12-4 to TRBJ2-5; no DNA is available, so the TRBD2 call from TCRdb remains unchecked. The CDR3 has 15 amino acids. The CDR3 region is CASITGTSGKETQYF.

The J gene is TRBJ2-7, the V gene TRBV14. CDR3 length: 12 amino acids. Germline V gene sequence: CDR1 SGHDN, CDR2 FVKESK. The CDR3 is CASSQLGYEQYF.

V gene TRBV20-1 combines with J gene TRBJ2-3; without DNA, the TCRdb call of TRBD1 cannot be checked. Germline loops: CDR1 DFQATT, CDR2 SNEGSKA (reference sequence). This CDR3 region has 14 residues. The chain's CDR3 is CSANSGRAADTQYF.

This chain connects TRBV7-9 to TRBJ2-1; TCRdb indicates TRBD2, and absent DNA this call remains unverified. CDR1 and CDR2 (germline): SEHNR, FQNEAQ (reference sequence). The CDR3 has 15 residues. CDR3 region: CASSPGLAINGEQFF.

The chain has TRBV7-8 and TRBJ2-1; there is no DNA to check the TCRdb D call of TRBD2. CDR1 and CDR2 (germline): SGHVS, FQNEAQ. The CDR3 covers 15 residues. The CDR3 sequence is CASRRLAPRYNEQFF.

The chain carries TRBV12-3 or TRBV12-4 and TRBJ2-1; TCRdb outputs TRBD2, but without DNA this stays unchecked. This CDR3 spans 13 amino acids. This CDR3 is CASGASVNNEQFF.